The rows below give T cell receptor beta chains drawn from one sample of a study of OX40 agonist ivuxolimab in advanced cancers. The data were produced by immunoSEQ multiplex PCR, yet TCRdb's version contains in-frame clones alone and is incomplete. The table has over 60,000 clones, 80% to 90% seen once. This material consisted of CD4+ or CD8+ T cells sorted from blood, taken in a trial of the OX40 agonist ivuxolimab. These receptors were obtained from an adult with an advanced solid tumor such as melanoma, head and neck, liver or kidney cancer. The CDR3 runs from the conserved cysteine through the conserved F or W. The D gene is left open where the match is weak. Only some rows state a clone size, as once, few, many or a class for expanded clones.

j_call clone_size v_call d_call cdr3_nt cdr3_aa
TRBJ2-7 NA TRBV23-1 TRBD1 TGCGCCAGCAGTCAATCGGGACAGTTAAGAACCTACGAGCAGTACTTC CASSQSGQLRTYEQYF
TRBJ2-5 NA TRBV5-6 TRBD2 TGTGCCAGCAGCCAGACTAGCGGGGGGGCCGAAGAGACCCAGTACTTC CASSQTSGGAEETQYF
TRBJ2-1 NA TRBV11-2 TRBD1 TGTGCCAGCAGCTCAGGCGGGACAGGGGGGTTTTACAATGAGCAGTTCTTC CASSSGGTGGFYNEQFF
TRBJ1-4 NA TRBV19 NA TGTGCCAGTAGCCCGGGACGTATGCATGAAAAACTGTTTTTT CASSPGRMHEKLFF
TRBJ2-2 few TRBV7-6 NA TGTGCCAGCAGCTTGGGACCTTCGAACACCGGGGAGCTGTTTTTT CASSLGPSNTGELFF
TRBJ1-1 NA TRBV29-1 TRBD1 TGCAGCGTTGCAAGGGGACAGGGACGAATGAACACTGAAGCTTTCTTT CSVARGQGRMNTEAFF
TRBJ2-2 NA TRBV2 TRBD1 TGTGCCAGCAGTGAAAAGGGGGCACGAACCGGGGAGCTGTTTTTT CASSEKGARTGELFF
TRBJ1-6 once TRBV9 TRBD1 TGTGCCAGCAGCGGGGGGACAGGGCATAATTCACCCCTCCACTTT CASSGGTGHNSPLHF
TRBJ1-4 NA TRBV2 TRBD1 TGTGCCAGCACCTATCTAGGGACAGGGCTCACCTCAAGTGATGAAAAACTGTTTTTT CASTYLGTGLTSSDEKLFF
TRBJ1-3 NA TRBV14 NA TGTGCCAGCAGCCAAGCGCGGGGTGGGAACACCATATATTTT CASSQARGGNTIYF
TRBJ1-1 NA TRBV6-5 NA TGTGCCAGCAGTTACGGGGACAACACTGAAGCTTTCTTT CASSYGDNTEAFF
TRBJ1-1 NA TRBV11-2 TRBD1 TGTGCCAGCAGCCGGGGACAGTTGAACACTGAAGCTTTCTTT CASSRGQLNTEAFF
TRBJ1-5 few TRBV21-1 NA TGTGCCAGCAGGGGACAGTCAAGAGGTAGCAATCAGCCCCAGCATTTT CASRGQSRGSNQPQHF